This TCR beta chain was obtained from a study of T cells after yellow fever vaccination. The study's findings and limits: It was a weaker secondary response, yet one that peaked faster, at day 5 versus 15.

CDR1 is DFQATT and CDR2 is SNEGSKA in the germline V gene (reference sequence). Trimming removed 5 bases at V and 0 bases at J, with 6 bases between. This CDR3 contains 12 residues. TCRdb processed the 5' RACE reads anew with MiXCR; each CDR3 protein has one entry. Of over 250,000 distinct CDR3 sequences detected, about 4% appear once; the ten largest clones hold 20% to 25%. The sample holds a few counts of this clonotype. Its specificity is not known. The specimen comprised PBMCs, sampled 5 days after the yellow fever booster vaccination. This chain joins TRBV20-1 and TRBJ2-3, with no clear D. This clonotype was obtained from a man between 18 and 29 years old who received the YFV17D yellow fever vaccine. The CDR3 nucleotides are TGCAGTGCTCCCTCGAGCACAGATACGCAGTATTTT. Protein product: CSAPSSTDTQYF.